What follows is one TCR beta chain and its context. These data come from a study of shared clonotypes between healthy human individuals. The CDR3 is made up of 14 amino acids. Germline V CDR1 and CDR2: LNHDA, SQIVND (reference sequence). The ends lost 4 bases at V and 8 bases at J; junction bases unmatched: 6. Profiled with immunoSEQ multiplex PCR; TCRdb holds only in-frame clones, not every one. The repertoire includes around 370,000 clones, roughly 96% of them detected once, and 0.32% sits in the top ten. The clonotype comes from a man aged 25 to 45 in good health. Sequencing input: memory CD8+ T cells sorted from blood. Subset given: CD45RO+ cells pooled with CCR7-negative TemRA cells. V gene TRBV19 combines with J gene TRBJ1-5, with TRBD1 matching over 9 bases. The CDR3 DNA is TGTGCCAGTAGTACGGGACAGGGTGTTGAGCCCCAGCATTTT. This translates into CASSTGQGVEPQHF.